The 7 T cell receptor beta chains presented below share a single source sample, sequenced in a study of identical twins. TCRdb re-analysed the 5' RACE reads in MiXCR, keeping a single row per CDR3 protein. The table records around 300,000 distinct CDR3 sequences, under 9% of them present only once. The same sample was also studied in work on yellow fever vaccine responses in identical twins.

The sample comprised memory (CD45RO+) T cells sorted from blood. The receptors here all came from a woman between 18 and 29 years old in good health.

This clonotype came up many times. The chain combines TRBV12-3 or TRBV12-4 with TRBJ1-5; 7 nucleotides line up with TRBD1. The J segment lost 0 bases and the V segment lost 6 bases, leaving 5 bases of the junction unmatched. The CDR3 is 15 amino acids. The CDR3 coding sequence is TGTGCCAGCAGAATGGGACAGAATAGCAATCAGCCCCAGCATTTT. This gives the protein CASRMGQNSNQPQHF.

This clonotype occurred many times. The CDR3 DNA sequence: TGTGCCAGCTGGGGAGGGCCTCGACCCCTCCACTTT. Its translation is CASWGGPRPLHF. The J gene is TRBJ1-6, the V gene TRBV28, with D hard to call. The CDR3 totals 12 residues. Trimming removed 8 bases at V and 12 bases at J, with 14 bases between. Germline values: CDR1 MDHEN, CDR2 SYDVKM.

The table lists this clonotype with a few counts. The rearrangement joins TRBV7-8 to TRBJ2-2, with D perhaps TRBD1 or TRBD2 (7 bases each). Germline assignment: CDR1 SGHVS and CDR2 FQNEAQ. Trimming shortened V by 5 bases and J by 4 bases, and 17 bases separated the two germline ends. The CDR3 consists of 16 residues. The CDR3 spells CASSPSGGLITGELFF. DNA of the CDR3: TGTGCCAGCAGCCCTTCAGGGGGACTAATCACCGGGGAGCTGTTTTTT.

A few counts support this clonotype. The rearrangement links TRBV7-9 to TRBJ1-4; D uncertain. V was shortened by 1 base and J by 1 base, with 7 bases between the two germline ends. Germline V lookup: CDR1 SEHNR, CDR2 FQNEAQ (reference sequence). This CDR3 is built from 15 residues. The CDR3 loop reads CASSLDGGTNEKLFF. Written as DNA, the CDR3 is TGTGCCAGCAGCTTAGACGGAGGAACTAATGAAAAACTGTTTTTT.

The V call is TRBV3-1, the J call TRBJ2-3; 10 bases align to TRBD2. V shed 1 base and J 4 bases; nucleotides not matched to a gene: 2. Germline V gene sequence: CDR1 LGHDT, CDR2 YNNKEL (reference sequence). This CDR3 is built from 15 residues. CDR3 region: CASSQASGGADTQYF. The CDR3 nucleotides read TGTGCCAGCAGCCAAGCCAGCGGGGGGGCAGATACGCAGTATTTT.

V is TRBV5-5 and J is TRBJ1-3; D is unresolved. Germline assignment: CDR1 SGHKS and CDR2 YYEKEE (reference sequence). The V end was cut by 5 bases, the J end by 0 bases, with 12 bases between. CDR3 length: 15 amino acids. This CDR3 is CASRRTSSSGNTIYF. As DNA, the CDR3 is TGTGCCAGCAGACGTACTTCGAGCTCTGGAAACACCATATATTTT.

The CDR3 coding sequence is TGTGCCAGTAGTAGGGTTAGCGGGACCCCTAGCTCCTACAATGAGCAGTTCTTC. Its translation: CASSRVSGTPSSYNEQFF. The chain links TRBV19 to TRBJ2-1; TRBD2 aligns across 8 bases. Germline V lookup: CDR1 LNHDA, CDR2 SQIVND (reference sequence). The CDR3 runs 18 residues. The ends lost 4 bases at V and 0 bases at J; junction bases unmatched: 11.